The text below deals with one T cell receptor (beta chain). There is no known antigen for this receptor. No much larger clonotype is one base removed from it; base qualities were not supplied. Patients with autoimmune disease history or receiving systemic immunosuppression were excluded from the trial. Peripheral blood for TCR sequencing was collected from all dose cohorts at baseline, on cycle 4 day 1, and on cycle 7 day 1. The samples were taken from a phase I, first-in-human, multicenter, open-label dose-escalation trial of ivuxolimab. The trial enrolled adults with locally advanced or metastatic head and neck squamous cell, hepatocellular, melanoma or renal cell carcinoma. Before TCR sequencing, CD4+ T cells and CD8+ T cells from peripheral blood were sorted into separate populations. The data derive from a study of OX40 agonist ivuxolimab in advanced cancers. General notes on the study: Ivuxolimab was a fully human IgG2 agonistic monoclonal antibody targeting the costimulatory receptor OX40 (CD134). The paper describes the monotherapy dose-escalation part (N of about 47 patients) of the phase I trial of ivuxolimab. Among the roughly 50 dose-escalation patients, 19 had hepatocellular carcinoma, 15 or so melanoma, 9 renal cell carcinoma and 9 head and neck cancer. The point of sequencing TCRbeta in the periphery was to test whether ivuxolimab changed TCR sequence diversity and drove clonal T-cell expansion. Patients were allowed to have had prior anti-PD-1, anti-PD-L1 or anti-CTLA-4 therapy, and approximately 37% of the dose-escalation patients had been treated with checkpoint inhibitors. The dose-escalation cohort was roughly 87% male with a mean age of roughly 62 years, ranging from about 20 to 85. Three dose-escalation patients achieved partial responses, one with hepatocellular carcinoma and two with cutaneous melanoma. Intravenous ivuxolimab was administered to patients every 2 weeks at six dose levels: 0.01, 0.1, 0.3, 1.5, 3 and 10 mg/kg.

To sequence the TCRbeta CDR3 region, genomic DNA was isolated from the sorted cells. The immunoSEQ Assay was used for sequencing of TCRbeta CDR3 regions. TCRdb provides this immuneACCESS table in a form limited to in-frame rearrangements. Some clones are lacking; in checked studies, under half of them reflect an unresolved V gene, and why the rest are absent is not known. Counted in this sample were under 100,000 clones; about 91% of them appeared once. Clones ranked in the top ten supply roughly 2.5% of the sample. As encoded in the germline V gene (reference sequence), CDR1 is GTSNPN while CDR2 is SVGIG. A distance of 6 bases separates the germline ends of V and J, which lose 0 bases and 6 bases respectively. The CDR3 goes from the cysteine to the phenylalanine over 12 residues. Just the 36-base CDR3 DNA is kept, in frame starting at base 1. What the research found in general, with its limitations: Which antigens the clonally expanded peripheral T cells were specific for was not determined. After ivuxolimab, expanded clones were on average more numerous among CD8+ T cells than among CD4+ T cells. At doses of 0.1 to 3.0 mg/kg, clonal expansion of both CD4+ and CD8+ T cells in blood was seen between baseline and week 6. In the 0.1-3.0 mg/kg groups, partial responders had among the lowest normalized peripheral clonal expansion, particularly in CD8+ T cells. Low levels of normalized T-cell clonal expansion were also shown by some nonresponding patients.

The sample in question was CD4+ or CD8+ T cells sorted from blood, obtained in a trial of the OX40 agonist ivuxolimab. The V gene is TRBV30 and the J gene is TRBJ1-3; confidence is insufficient to name the D gene. The origin of this receptor is an adult with an advanced solid tumor such as melanoma, head and neck, liver or kidney cancer. The CDR3 loop reads CAWSVYKNTIYF. The base sequence is TGTGCCTGGAGTGTCTATAAAAACACCATATATTTT.